A single sample gave rise to the 20 T cell receptor beta chains below, sequenced in a study of T cell responses to AZD1222 COVID-19 vaccine (dated by TCRdb to the early 2020s). Library prep was done by the immunoSEQ multiplex PCR assay. The table was pulled from immuneACCESS by TCRdb, which kept in-frame rearrangements only. Such tables lose some clones; where checked, under half of the loss comes from unresolved V genes, and the rest has no known cause. For this sample there are about 200,000 clones; 90% to 95% appear just once. The ten most abundant clones make up less than 1.2% of the sample. The sample's time point label is to be understood as: baseline before first vaccination. The treatment or condition label, read with the paper, signifies: meningococcal conjugate vaccine given as trial control. Sequencing was performed on peripheral blood, taken on day 0 of MenACWY control vaccination. The receptors were sampled from an adult in good health.

This clone appeared a few times. V and J are TRBV19 and TRBJ2-1; maybe TRBD1 (6 bases). Germline V CDR1 and CDR2: LNHDA, SQIVND (reference sequence). Trimming stripped 2 bases from V and 2 bases from J, with 7 bases between. The CDR3 sequence is 14 residues long. CDR3 in amino acids: CASSIQGPYNEQFF. In DNA form, the CDR3 reads TGTGCCAGTAGTATACAGGGGCCCTACAATGAGCAGTTCTTC.

This clone was recorded only once. J is TRBJ1-2 and V is TRBV28; 10 bases line up with TRBD1. The CDR3 is 13 residues long. V trimming: 5 bases; J trimming: 8 bases; junction bases outside the gene matches: 5. Germline CDR1 MDHEN, CDR2 SYDVKM. In nucleotides, the CDR3 is TGTGCCAGCAGTGGGACAGGGGCGAAGGGCTACACCTTC. Protein sequence: CASSGTGAKGYTF.

The chain employs TRBV5-6 and TRBJ1-6, with D perhaps TRBD1 (5 bases). The germline V gene encodes CDR1 SGHDT and CDR2 YYEEEE. V dropped 1 base and J dropped 10 bases, with 12 bases sitting between them. This CDR3 contains 14 residues. The CDR3 spells CASSLRQGGSPLHF. CDR3 nucleotides: TGTGCCAGCAGCTTGCGGCAGGGAGGATCACCCCTCCACTTT.

This chain links TRBV27 with TRBJ2-2; D unresolved. Germline CDR1 and CDR2: MNHEY and SMNVEV (reference sequence). The CDR3 sequence is 12 residues long. Trimming pared 3 bases from V and 6 bases from J, leaving 5 bases between. CDR3 sequence: CASSFVAGELFF. DNA for the CDR3: TGTGCCAGCAGTTTCGTTGCCGGGGAGCTGTTTTTT.

The chain is built from TRBV7-8 and TRBJ2-1, with TRBD1 matching over 7 bases. There are 16 residues in the CDR3. In germline, CDR1 is SGHVS, CDR2 FQNEAQ. The V gene end was trimmed by 4 bases and the J gene end by 3 bases; junction bases not matched to a gene: 9. CDR3: CASSSGPTGVYNEQFF. CDR3 bases: TGTGCCAGCAGCTCCGGACCTACAGGGGTCTACAATGAGCAGTTCTTC. The entire variable domain, with the rest obtained from reference TRBV7-8 and TRBJ2-1, is as follows: GAGVSQSPRYKVAKRGQDVALRCDPISGHVSLFWYQQALGQGPEFLTYFQNEAQLDKSGLPSDRFFAERPEGSVSTLKIQRTQQEDSAVYLCASSSGPTGVYNEQFFGPGTRLTVL.

The chain has TRBV30 and TRBJ1-6; no firm D call. CDR1 is GTSNPN and CDR2 is SVGIG in the germline V gene (reference sequence). The CDR3 has 13 amino acids. The V end lost 3 bases, the J end lost 9 bases, and 12 bases lay between the germline ends. CDR3 DNA sequence: TGTGCCTGGAGCCGGACTACTGGTTCACCCCTCCACTTT. Its protein is CAWSRTTGSPLHF.

The J gene is TRBJ1-1, the V gene TRBV29-1; D possibly corresponds to TRBD1 (5 bases). The germline gives CDR1 SQVTM, CDR2 ANQGSEA. The V and J ends lost 4 bases and 4 bases respectively, with 16 bases between them. This CDR3 has 14 amino acids. The CDR3 loop reads CSVAKGVGGTEAFF. The CDR3 DNA reads TGCAGCGTTGCAAAAGGGGTCGGGGGCACTGAAGCTTTCTTT.

This clone was seen only once. The gene calls are TRBV5-4 and TRBJ1-2; D not resolved. Trimming removed 4 bases from V and 4 bases from J, with 14 bases in between. CDR1 and CDR2 from the germline V gene are SGHNT and YYREEE (reference sequence). The CDR3 contains 14 residues. CDR3 region: CASSRLPRGYGYTF. The CDR3 DNA reads TGTGCCAGCAGCCGTCTGCCCCGGGGCTATGGCTACACCTTC.

The chain is built from TRBV18 and TRBJ1-2; D might be TRBD1 (5 bases). Germline V lookup: CDR1 KGHSH, CDR2 LQKENI. The CDR3 consists of 13 residues. The V and J ends lost 1 base and 6 bases respectively, with 9 bases between them. The DNA for the CDR3 is TGTGCCAGCTCACCACGTTCCAGGGATGGCTACACCTTC. As protein: CASSPRSRDGYTF.

This clone was picked up one time. V usage is TRBV7-2 and J usage is TRBJ2-3; D possibly matches TRBD1 or TRBD2 (5 bases each). Trimming took 1 base from V and 2 from J, leaving 10 bases between them. This CDR3 is 15 amino acids long. Germline V gene lookup returns CDR1 SGHTA and CDR2 FQGNSA. CDR3: CASSLDGGDTDTQYF. CDR3 DNA: TGTGCCAGCAGCTTAGATGGGGGAGACACAGATACGCAGTATTTT.

The CDR3 region has the DNA TGTGCCAGTAGTGCAGGTCTCCAAAGGGGCACTGAAGCTTTCTTT. This encodes CASSAGLQRGTEAFF. The chain links TRBV19 to TRBJ1-1, with a tentative D call TRBD1 (5 bases). Germline CDR1 reads LNHDA; CDR2 reads SQIVND (reference sequence). Trimming took off 5 bases at V and 4 bases at J, with 17 bases between the two ends. The CDR3 is 15 amino acids.

The chain recombines TRBV18 with TRBJ1-2; TRBD1 matches 10 bases. The germline V gene encodes CDR1 KGHSH and CDR2 LQKENI. The CDR3 is 18 amino acids. Trimming cost V 3 bases and J 4 bases; bases outside gene matches: 14. CDR3 amino acids: CASSPLQSGTGARYGYTF. CDR3 nucleotide sequence: TGTGCCAGCTCACCTTTACAATCCGGGACAGGGGCTCGCTATGGCTACACCTTC.

The chain couples TRBV19 to TRBJ1-5, with TRBD1 matching over 8 bases. The CDR3 runs 15 residues. Losses at the gene ends were 3 bases for V and 4 bases for J; bases not matched to a gene: 5. The V gene's germline CDR1 is LNHDA and CDR2 SQIVND (reference sequence). This CDR3 reads CASSIGDRTNQPQHF. The DNA of the CDR3 is TGTGCCAGTAGTATTGGGGACAGGACAAATCAGCCCCAGCATTTT.

The rearrangement links TRBV5-6 to TRBJ1-1, with D hard to call. CDR1 and CDR2 from the germline V gene are SGHDT and YYEEEE. Trimming cost V 0 bases and J 4 bases, with 16 bases left between them. The CDR3 covers 16 residues. The CDR3 loop is CASSLDMVGTRTEAFF. The DNA of the CDR3 is TGTGCCAGCAGCTTGGATATGGTGGGAACCCGCACTGAAGCTTTCTTT.

This chain joins TRBV9 and TRBJ1-5, with D perhaps matching TRBD1 (5 bases). Trimming left V 4 bases short and J 7 bases short, with 18 bases between. The CDR3 loop spans 15 amino acids. In germline, CDR1 is SGDLS, CDR2 YYNGEE. The DNA for the CDR3 is TGTGCCAGCAGCCAAACAACTGGGGAGGGGCAGCCCCAGCATTTT. Residues: CASSQTTGEGQPQHF.

This clone was seen a single time. V usage is TRBV3-1 (or the pseudogene TRBV3-2) and J usage is TRBJ2-2, with TRBD2 matching 13 bases. The V gene end was trimmed by 5 bases and the J gene end by 7 bases; junction bases not matched to a gene: 4. This CDR3 spans 15 amino acids. The V gene's germline CDR1 is LGHDT and CDR2 YNNKEL (reference sequence). CDR3 amino acids: CASSSLAGGVGELFF. CDR3 DNA: TGTGCCAGCAGCTCACTAGCGGGGGGGGTCGGGGAGCTGTTTTTT.

The chain has TRBV5-1 and TRBJ1-3, with D hard to call. Germline V CDR1 and CDR2: SGHRS, YFSETQ. This CDR3 comprises 16 residues. V was trimmed by 2 bases and J by 0 bases, leaving 12 bases between them. The CDR3 DNA is TGCGCCAGCAGCTTCGACGGTTCCCACTCTGGAAACACCATATATTTT. This gives the protein CASSFDGSHSGNTIYF.

The chain uses TRBV7-9 and TRBJ2-4; TRBD1 agrees at 8 bases. Germline V gives CDR1 SEHNR, CDR2 FQNEAQ (reference sequence). This CDR3 has 18 amino acids. The trim removed 5 bases at V and 0 bases at J, leaving 12 bases unmatched. Here the CDR3 reads CASSRGLHRGIAKNIQYF. DNA of the CDR3: TGTGCCAGCAGCCGAGGGCTCCACAGGGGGATAGCCAAAAACATTCAGTACTTC.

The chain links TRBV6-2 or TRBV6-3 to TRBJ2-7; TRBD2 matches at 9 bases. This CDR3 is built from 13 residues. Unmatched junction bases numbered 4, after V lost 6 bases and J lost 4 bases. CDR1 and CDR2 from the germline V gene are MNHEY and SVGEGT. CDR3 region: CASSRSGGYEQYF. In DNA form, the CDR3 reads TGTGCCAGCAGCCGTAGCGGGGGTTACGAGCAGTACTTC.

CDR3 protein: CAISSRASPSEQYF. In nucleotides, the CDR3 is TGTGCCATCAGTTCCAGGGCCAGTCCCTCCGAGCAGTACTTC. The chain links TRBV10-3 to TRBJ2-7; maybe TRBD1 (5 bases). Germline V lookup: CDR1 ENHRY, CDR2 SYGVKD. The V and J ends lost 5 bases and 6 bases respectively, with 17 bases between them. The length of the CDR3 is 14 residues.